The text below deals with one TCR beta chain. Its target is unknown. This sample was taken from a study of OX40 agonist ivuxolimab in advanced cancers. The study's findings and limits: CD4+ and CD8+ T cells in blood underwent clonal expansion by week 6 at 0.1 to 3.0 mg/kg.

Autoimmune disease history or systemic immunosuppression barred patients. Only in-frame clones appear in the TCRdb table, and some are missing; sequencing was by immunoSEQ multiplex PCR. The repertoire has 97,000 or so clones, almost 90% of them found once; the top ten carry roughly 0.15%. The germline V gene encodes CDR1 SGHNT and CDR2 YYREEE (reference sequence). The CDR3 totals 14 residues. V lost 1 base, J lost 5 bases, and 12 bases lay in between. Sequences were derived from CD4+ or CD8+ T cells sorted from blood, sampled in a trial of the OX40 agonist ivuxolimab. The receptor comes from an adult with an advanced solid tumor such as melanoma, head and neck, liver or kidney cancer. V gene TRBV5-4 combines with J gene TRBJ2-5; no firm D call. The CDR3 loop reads CASSLRQNGETQYF. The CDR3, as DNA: TGTGCCAGCAGCTTGAGGCAAAATGGGGAGACCCAGTACTTC.